This T cell receptor (beta chain) was recorded in a study of early T cells in non-severe SARS-CoV-2 infection. Overall study: The authors sequenced bulk RNA from unsorted whole blood, leaving chains unpaired.

cDNA molecules, individually, were tagged with unique molecular identifiers. MiXCR was run by TCRdb on the 5' RACE reads, yielding one entry per CDR3 protein. The repertoire holds 70,000 to 85,000 distinct CDR3 sequences, with around 10% as singletons. Germline CDR1 reads SGHVS; CDR2 reads FNYEAQ. V dropped 1 base and J dropped 1 base, with 5 bases sitting between them. This CDR3 is 14 amino acids long. The table lists this clonotype with many counts. Its specificity is unknown. Study-level points and caveats: In VDJdb matching, anti-spike CD8 responses were favored while private and CD4 specificities went missing.

The TCR sequence derives from an adult who was a healthcare worker with PCR-confirmed SARS-CoV-2 infection or an uninfected control (not recorded which). Sequenced sample: whole blood. This chain joins TRBV7-6 and TRBJ2-1; D is possibly TRBD2 (5 bases). CDR3 amino acids: CASSLGRSYNEQFF. For the CDR3, the DNA is TGTGCCAGCAGCTTAGGGAGGTCCTACAATGAGCAGTTCTTC.